The clone carrying this TCR beta chain was counted many times. Its target is not known. The sample comes from a study of T cells in Graves' hyperthyroidism and ophthalmopathy. Study-wide background: Peripheral blood sampling occurred at initial diagnosis, before any treatment.

Germline V gives CDR1 DFQATT, CDR2 SNEGSKA (reference sequence). The CDR3 length is 15 residues. Deletions cut 8 bases from V and 2 bases from J, with 22 bases between. Study-level results: The model's output predicted ophthalmopathy at a median of about 6.5 months prior to onset. Most thyroid clonotypes that were expanded above 0.001 also turned up in blood.

Around 9.9 ml of fresh peripheral blood supplied the PBMCs. Amplified regions were TCR beta CDR3 sequences from RNA transcripts. Initially, a first-round RT-PCR of the TCR CDR3 employed the HTBI primer set. TCRdb used MiXCR to reprocess the multiplex PCR reads, holding one entry per CDR3 protein. The sample has around 620,000 distinct CDR3 sequences, 12% to 15% seen once; the top ten hold roughly 7.7%. The sequencing input was blood. The sequence derives from a woman between 18 and 29 years old with Graves' ophthalmopathy. J is TRBJ2-7 and V is TRBV20-1; D may be TRBD2 (6 bases). The CDR3 coding sequence is TGCAGTCCAAAGGCTATAGCGGAACTTACCTACGAGCAGTACTTC. Translating it yields CSPKAIAELTYEQYF.